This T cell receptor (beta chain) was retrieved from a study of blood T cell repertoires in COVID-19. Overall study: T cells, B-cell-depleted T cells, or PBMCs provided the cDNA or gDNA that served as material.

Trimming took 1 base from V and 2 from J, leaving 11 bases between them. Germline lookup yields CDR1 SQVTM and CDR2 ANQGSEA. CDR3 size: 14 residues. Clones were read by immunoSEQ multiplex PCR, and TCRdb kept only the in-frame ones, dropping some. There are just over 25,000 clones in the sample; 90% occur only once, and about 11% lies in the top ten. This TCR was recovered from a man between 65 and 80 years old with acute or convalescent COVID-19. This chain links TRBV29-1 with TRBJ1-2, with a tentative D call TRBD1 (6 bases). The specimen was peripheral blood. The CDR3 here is CSVEGDRLNYGYTF. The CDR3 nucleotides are TGCAGCGTTGAAGGTGACAGGCTGAACTATGGCTACACCTTC.